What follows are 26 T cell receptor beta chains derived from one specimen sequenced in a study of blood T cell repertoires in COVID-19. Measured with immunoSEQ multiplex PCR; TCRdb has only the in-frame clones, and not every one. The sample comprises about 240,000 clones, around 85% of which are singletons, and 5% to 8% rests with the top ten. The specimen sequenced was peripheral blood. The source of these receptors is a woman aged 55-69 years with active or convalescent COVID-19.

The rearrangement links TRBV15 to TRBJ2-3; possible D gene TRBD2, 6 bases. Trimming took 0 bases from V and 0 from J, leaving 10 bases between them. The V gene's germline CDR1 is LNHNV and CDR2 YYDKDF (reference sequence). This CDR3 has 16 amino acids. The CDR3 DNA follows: TGTGCCACCAGCAGAGAGAGCGGGTCTAGCACAGATACGCAGTATTTT. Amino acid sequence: CATSRESGSSTDTQYF.

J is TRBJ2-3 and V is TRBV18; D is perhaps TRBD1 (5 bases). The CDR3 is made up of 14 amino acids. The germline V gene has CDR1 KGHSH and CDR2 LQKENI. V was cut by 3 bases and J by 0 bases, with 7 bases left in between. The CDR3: CASSPGASTDTQYF. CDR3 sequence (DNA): TGTGCCAGCTCACCTGGGGCTAGCACAGATACGCAGTATTTT.

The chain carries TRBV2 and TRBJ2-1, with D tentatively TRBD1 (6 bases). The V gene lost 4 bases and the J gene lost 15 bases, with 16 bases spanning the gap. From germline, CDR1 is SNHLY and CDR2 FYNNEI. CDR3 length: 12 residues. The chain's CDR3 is CASSVRTVERFF. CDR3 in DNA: TGTGCCAGCAGTGTTCGGACAGTCGAAAGGTTCTTC.

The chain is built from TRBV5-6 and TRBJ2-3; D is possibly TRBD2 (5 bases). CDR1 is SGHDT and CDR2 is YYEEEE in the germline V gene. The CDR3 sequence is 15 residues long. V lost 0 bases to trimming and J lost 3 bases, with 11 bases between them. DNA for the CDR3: TGTGCCAGCAGCTTGGCCCGGAGGAGAACAGATACGCAGTATTTT. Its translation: CASSLARRRTDTQYF.

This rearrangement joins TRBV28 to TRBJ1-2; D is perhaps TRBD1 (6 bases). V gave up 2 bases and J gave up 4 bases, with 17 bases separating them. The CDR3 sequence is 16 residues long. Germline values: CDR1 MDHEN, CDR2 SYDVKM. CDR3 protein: CASSLERDIGIYGYTF. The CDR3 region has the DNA TGTGCCAGCAGTTTAGAAAGGGACATTGGAATCTATGGCTACACCTTC.

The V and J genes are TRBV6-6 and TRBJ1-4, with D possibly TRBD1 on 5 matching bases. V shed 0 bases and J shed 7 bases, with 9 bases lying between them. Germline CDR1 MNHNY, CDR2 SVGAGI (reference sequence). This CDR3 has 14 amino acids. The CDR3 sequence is CASSYSRGSEKLFF. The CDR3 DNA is TGTGCCAGCAGTTACTCCCGGGGGAGTGAAAAACTGTTTTTT.

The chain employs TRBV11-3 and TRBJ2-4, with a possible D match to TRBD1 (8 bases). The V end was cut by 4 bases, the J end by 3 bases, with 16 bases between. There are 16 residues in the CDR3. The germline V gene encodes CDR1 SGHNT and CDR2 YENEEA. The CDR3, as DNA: TGTGCCAGCAGCTCCCACCACAGGGGGGGCAAAAACATTCAGTACTTC. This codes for CASSSHHRGGKNIQYF.

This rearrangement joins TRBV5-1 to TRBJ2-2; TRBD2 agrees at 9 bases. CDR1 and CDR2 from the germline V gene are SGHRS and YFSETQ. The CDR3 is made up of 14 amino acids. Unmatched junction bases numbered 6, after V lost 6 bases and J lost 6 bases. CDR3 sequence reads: CASIAGGPAGELFF. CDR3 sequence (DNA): TGCGCCAGCATCGCGGGGGGGCCGGCCGGGGAGCTGTTTTTT.

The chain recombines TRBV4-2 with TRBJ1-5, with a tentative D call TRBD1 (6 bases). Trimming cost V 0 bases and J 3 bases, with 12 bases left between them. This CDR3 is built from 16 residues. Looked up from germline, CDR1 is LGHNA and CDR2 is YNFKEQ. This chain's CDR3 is CASSQEGGTLNQPQHF. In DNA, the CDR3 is TGTGCCAGCAGCCAAGAAGGGGGAACCCTCAATCAGCCCCAGCATTTT.

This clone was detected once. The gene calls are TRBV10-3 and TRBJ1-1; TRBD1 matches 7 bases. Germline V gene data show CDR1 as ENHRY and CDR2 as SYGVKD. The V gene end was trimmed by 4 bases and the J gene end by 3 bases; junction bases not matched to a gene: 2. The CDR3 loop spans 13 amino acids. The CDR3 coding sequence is TGTGCCATCAGTGCTGACAGGGACACTGAAGCTTTCTTT. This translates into CAISADRDTEAFF.

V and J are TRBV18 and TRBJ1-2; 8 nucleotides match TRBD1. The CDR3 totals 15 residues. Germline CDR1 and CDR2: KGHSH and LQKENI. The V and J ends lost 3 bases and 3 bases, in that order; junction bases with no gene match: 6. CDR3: CASSPGQGRDYGYTF. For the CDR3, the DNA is TGTGCCAGCTCACCTGGACAGGGAAGGGACTATGGCTACACCTTC.

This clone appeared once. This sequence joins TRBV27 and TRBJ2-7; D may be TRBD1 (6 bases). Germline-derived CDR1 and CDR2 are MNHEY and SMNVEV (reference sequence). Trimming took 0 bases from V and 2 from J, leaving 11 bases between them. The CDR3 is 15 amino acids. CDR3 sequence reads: CASSLSGQLPYEQYV. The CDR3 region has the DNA TGTGCCAGCAGTTTATCGGGACAATTGCCCTACGAGCAGTACGTC.

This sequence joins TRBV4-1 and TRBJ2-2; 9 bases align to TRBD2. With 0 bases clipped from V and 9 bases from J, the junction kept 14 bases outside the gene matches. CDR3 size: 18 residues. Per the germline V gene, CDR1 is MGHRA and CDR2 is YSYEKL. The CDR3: CASSQEEIYAGGPRELFF. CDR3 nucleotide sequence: TGCGCCAGCAGCCAAGAAGAGATCTACGCGGGGGGGCCGAGGGAGCTGTTTTTT.

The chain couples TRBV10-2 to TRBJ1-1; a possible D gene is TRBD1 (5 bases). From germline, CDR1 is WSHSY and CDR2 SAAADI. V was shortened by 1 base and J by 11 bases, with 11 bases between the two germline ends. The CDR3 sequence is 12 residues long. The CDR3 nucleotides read TGCGCCAGCAGTGAGTTTGGACAAGGGGCTTTCTTT. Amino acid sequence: CASSEFGQGAFF.

The CDR3 region has the DNA TGTGCCAGCAGGAAGGGGACAGTGAACTATGGCTACACCTTC. It is translated as CASRKGTVNYGYTF. The chain uses TRBV2 and TRBJ1-2; TRBD1 matches 7 bases. The CDR3 has 14 amino acids. Germline V gene lookup returns CDR1 SNHLY and CDR2 FYNNEI. The V segment lost 6 bases and the J segment 2 bases; nucleotides outside the gene matches: 6.

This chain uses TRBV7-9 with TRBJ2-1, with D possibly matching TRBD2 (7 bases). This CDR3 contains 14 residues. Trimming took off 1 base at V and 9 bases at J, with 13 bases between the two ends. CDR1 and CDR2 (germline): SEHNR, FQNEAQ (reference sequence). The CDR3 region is CASSLEGGGSEQFF. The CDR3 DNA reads TGTGCCAGCAGCTTAGAGGGAGGGGGTTCTGAGCAGTTCTTC.

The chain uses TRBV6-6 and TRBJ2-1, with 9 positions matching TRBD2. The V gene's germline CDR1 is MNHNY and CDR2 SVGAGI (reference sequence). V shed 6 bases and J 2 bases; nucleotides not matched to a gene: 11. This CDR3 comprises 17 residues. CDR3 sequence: CASSRRLAEVAYNEQFF. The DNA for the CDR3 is TGTGCCAGCAGCCGACGACTAGCGGAGGTGGCCTACAATGAGCAGTTCTTC.

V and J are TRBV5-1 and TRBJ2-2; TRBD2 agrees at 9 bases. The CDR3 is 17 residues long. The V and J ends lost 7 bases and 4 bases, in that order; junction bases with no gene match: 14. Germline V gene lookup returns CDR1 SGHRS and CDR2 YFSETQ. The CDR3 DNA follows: TGCGCCAGCGCCAATGTGGTTAGCGGGAGACCCACCGGGGAGCTGTTTTTT. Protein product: CASANVVSGRPTGELFF.

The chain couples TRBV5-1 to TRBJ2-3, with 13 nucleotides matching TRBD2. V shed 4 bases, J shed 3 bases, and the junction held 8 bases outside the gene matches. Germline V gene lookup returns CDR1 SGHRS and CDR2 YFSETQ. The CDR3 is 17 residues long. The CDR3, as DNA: TGCGCCAGCAGCAGCAGGACTAGCGGGAGTGTTACAGATACGCAGTATTTT. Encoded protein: CASSSRTSGSVTDTQYF.

The DNA of the CDR3 is TGTGCTAGTGATAATACCGGGGAGCTGTTTTTT. Residues: CASDNTGELFF. The chain employs TRBV12-5 and TRBJ2-2; D remains unclear. The CDR3 covers 11 residues. Between the trimmed V and J ends, which lost 7 bases and 5 bases, there was a span of 5 bases. Germline CDR1 LGHNT, CDR2 FRNRAP.

The CDR3 protein is CASSLVGGTPNEQFF. Here the CDR3 DNA reads TGTGCCAGCAGCTTGGTGGGGGGAACCCCCAATGAGCAGTTCTTC. The chain couples TRBV5-8 to TRBJ2-1; TRBD2 might be the D (6 bases). V was clipped by 0 bases and J by 6 bases, with 13 bases between them. Per germline, CDR1 SGHTS and CDR2 YDEGEE. This CDR3 region has 15 residues.

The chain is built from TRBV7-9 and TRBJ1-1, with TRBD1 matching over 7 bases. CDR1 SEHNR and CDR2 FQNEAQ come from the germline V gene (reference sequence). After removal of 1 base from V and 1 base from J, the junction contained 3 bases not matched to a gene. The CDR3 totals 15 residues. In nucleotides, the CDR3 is TGTGCCAGCAGCTTAGTGGGACAGACGAACACTGAAGCTTTCTTT. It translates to CASSLVGQTNTEAFF.

The CDR3 nucleotides read TGCAGCGGACTGAAGAACACTGAAGCTTTCTTT. Protein sequence: CSGLKNTEAFF. The chain employs TRBV29-1 and TRBJ1-1, with D unresolved. The CDR3 spans 11 residues. Germline CDR1 reads SQVTM; CDR2 reads ANQGSEA. Trimming took off 7 bases at V and 1 base at J, with 7 bases between the two ends.

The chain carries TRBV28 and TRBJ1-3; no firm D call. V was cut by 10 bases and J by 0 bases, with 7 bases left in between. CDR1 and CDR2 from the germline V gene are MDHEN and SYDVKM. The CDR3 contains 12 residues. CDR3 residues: CATYSSGNTIYF. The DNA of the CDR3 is TGTGCCACTTACAGCTCTGGAAACACCATATATTTT.

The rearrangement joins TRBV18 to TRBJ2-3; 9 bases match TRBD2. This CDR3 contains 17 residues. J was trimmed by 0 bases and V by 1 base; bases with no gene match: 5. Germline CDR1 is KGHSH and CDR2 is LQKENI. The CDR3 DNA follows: TGTGCCAGCTCACCACTATGGACTAGCGAGAGCACAGATACGCAGTATTTT. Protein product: CASSPLWTSESTDTQYF.

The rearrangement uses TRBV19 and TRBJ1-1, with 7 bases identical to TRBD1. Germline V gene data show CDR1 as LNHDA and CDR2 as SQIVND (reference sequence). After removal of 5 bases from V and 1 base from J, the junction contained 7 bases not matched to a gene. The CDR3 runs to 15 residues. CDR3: CASSVGQAENTEAFF. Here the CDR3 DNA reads TGTGCCAGTAGTGTAGGACAGGCCGAGAACACTGAAGCTTTCTTT.